Sequencing of this TCR beta chain was carried out in a study of Graves' ophthalmopathy and Graves' hyperthyroidism. People with hyperthyroidism were aged 18 to 65 and newly diagnosed, under 2 months' duration. PBMCs came from less than 13 ml of fresh peripheral blood. The V end was cut by 1 base, the J end by 4 bases, with 10 bases between. The CDR3 contains 14 residues. Germline assignment: CDR1 SNHLY and CDR2 FYNNEI. The study amplified TCR beta CDR3 regions using RNA transcripts. Second-round multiplex PCR followed a first-round RT-PCR using HTBI primers. TCRdb re-analysed the multiplex PCR reads in MiXCR, keeping a single row per CDR3 protein. The sample lists hundreds of thousands of distinct CDR3 sequences, 22% seen once, with roughly 6.9% in the top ten. This clonotype occurred many times.

This TCR was sampled from a woman aged 18-29 years with stable Graves' hyperthyroidism. Some clones in this sample may be carry-over from other donors' samples. The source material was peripheral blood. The J gene is TRBJ2-5, the V gene TRBV2; tentative D call: TRBD2 (6 bases). The CDR3: CASSEGVGGETQYF. The CDR3 DNA is TGTGCCAGCAGTGAAGGTGTGGGGGGAGAGACCCAGTACTTC.